This T cell receptor (beta chain) was obtained from a study of blood T cell repertoires in COVID-19. Produced via immunoSEQ multiplex PCR; TCRdb's table is partial and in-frame only. The sample records about 120,000 clones, roughly 84% being singletons. Germline-derived CDR1 and CDR2 are SGHRS and YFSETQ. The CDR3 has 16 residues. Trimming at V came to 3 bases and at J to 4 bases, leaving 10 bases not matched to a gene. Sequenced input: PBMCs or T cells enriched from blood (not recorded which). This chain connects TRBV5-1 to TRBJ1-1; 9 bases agree with TRBD1. This receptor was taken from a woman in her 30s who had recovered from COVID-19. The CDR3 DNA reads TGCGCCAGCAGCTCCGGGACAGGGACTAGAACCACTGAAGCTTTCTTT. It translates to CASSSGTGTRTTEAFF.